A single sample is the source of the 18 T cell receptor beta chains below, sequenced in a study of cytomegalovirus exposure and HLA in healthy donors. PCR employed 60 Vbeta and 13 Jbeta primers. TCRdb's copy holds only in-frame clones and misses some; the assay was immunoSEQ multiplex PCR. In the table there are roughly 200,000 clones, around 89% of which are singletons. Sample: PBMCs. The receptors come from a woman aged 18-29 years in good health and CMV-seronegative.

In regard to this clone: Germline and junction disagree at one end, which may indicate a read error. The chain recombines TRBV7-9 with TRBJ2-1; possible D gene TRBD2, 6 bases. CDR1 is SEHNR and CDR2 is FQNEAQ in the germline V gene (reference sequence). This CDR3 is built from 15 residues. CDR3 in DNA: TGTTCCAGCAGCTTTAGAGCGGGCACATACAATGAGCAGTTCTTC. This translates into CSSSFRAGTYNEQFF.

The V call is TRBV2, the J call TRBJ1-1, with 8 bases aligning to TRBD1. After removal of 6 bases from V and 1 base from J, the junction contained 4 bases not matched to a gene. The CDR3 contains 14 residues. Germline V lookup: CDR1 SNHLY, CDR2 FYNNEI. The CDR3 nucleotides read TGTGCCAGCAGCGGACAGGGCGAGAACACTGAAGCTTTCTTT. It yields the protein CASSGQGENTEAFF.

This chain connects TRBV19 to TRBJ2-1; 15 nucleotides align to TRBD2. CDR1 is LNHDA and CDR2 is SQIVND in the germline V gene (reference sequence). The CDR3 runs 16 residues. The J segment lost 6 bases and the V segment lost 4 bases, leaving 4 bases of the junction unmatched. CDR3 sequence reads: CASSRGLAGGSNEQFF. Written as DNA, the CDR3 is TGTGCCAGTAGTAGGGGACTAGCGGGAGGCTCCAATGAGCAGTTCTTC.

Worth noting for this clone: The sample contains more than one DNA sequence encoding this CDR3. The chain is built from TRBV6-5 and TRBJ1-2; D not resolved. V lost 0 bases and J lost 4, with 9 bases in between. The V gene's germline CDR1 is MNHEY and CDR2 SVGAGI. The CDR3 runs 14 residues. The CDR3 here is CASSYSGQFYGYTF. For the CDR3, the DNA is TGTGCCAGCAGTTACTCGGGCCAGTTCTATGGCTACACCTTC.

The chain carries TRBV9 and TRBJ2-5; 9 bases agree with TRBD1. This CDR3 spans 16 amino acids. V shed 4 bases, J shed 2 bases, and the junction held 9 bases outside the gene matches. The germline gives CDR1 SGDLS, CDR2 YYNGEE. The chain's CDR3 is CASSRRGQGLQETQYF. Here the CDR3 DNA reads TGTGCCAGCAGCCGCAGGGGACAGGGATTACAAGAGACCCAGTACTTC.

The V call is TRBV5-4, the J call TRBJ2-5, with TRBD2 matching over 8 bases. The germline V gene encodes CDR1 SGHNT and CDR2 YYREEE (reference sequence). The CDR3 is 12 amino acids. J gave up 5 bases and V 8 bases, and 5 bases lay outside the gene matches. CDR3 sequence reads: CASGGGGETQYF. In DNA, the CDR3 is TGTGCCAGTGGTGGCGGGGGGGAGACCCAGTACTTC.

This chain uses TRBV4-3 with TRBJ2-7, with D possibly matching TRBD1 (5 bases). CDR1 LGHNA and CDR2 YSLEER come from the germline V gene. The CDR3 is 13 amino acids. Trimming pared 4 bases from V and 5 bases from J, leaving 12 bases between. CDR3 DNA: TGCGCCAGCAGCCCTAGGACAAGAGACGAGCAGTACTTC. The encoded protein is CASSPRTRDEQYF.

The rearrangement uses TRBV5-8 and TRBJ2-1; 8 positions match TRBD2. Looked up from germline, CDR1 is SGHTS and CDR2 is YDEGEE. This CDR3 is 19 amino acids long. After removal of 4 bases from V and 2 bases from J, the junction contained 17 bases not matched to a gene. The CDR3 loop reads CASSRPKKLSGSAYNEQFF. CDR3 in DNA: TGTGCCAGCAGCCGACCCAAAAAGTTAAGCGGGAGCGCCTACAATGAGCAGTTCTTC.

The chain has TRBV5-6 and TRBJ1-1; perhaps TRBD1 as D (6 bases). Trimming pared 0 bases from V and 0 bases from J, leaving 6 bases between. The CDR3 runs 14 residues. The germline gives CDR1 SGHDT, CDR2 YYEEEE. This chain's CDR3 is CASSLGTVNTEAFF. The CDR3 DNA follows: TGTGCCAGCAGCTTGGGGACAGTGAACACTGAAGCTTTCTTT.

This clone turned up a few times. Here the CDR3 reads CASSVGTSGTNEQFF. The CDR3 nucleotides are TGTGCCAGCAGCGTTGGGACTAGCGGGACGAATGAGCAGTTCTTC. The rearrangement joins TRBV9 to TRBJ2-1; 13 bases map to TRBD2. This CDR3 is built from 15 residues. Germline lookup yields CDR1 SGDLS and CDR2 YYNGEE. V shed 2 bases and J 7 bases; nucleotides not matched to a gene: 3. The whole variable domain, remainder taken from reference TRBV9 and TRBJ2-1, is DSGVTQTPKHLITATGQRVTLRCSPRSGDLSVYWYQQSLDQGLQFLIQYYNGEERAKGNILERFSAQQFPDLHSELNLSSLELGDSALYFCASSVGTSGTNEQFFGPGTRLTVL.

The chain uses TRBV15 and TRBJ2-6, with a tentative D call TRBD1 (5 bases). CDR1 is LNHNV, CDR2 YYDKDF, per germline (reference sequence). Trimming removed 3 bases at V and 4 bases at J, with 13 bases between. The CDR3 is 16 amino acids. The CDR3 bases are TGTGCCACCAGCAGGGATACAGGAACCGGGGCCAACGTCCTGACTTTC. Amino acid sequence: CATSRDTGTGANVLTF.

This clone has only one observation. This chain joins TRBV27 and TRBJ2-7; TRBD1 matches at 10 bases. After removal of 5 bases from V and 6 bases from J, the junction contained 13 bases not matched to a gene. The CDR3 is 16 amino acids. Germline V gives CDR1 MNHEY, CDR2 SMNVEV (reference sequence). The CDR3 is CASSLTRRQGAGEQYF. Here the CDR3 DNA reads TGTGCCAGCAGTCTAACCCGCCGACAGGGGGCAGGCGAGCAGTACTTC.

The CDR3 bases are TGCAGCGTTGATTGGTGGCGGATAAGCTCCTACAATGAGCAGTTCTTC. Residues: CSVDWWRISSYNEQFF. The chain employs TRBV29-1 and TRBJ2-1, with D uncertain. Germline V gives CDR1 SQVTM, CDR2 ANQGSEA. CDR3 length: 16 residues. V was trimmed by 3 bases and J by 0 bases, leaving 15 bases between them.

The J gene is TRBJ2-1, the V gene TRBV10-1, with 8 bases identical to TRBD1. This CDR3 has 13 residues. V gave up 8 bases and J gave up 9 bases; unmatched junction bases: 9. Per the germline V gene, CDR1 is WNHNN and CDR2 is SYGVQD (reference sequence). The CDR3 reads CASEGQDSGEQFF. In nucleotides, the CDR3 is TGCGCCAGCGAGGGACAGGATTCGGGTGAGCAGTTCTTC.

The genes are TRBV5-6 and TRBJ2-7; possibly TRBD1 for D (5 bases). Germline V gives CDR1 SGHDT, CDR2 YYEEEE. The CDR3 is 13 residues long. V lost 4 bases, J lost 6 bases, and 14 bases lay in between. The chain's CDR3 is CASSPRESVEQYF. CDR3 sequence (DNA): TGTGCCAGCAGCCCCAGGGAATCGGTCGAGCAGTACTTC.

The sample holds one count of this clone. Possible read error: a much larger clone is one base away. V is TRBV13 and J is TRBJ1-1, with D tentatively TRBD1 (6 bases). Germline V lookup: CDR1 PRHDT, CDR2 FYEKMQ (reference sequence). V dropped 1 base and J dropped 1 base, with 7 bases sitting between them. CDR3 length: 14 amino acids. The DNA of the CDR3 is TGTGCCAGCAGCTTAGAAGGGGGGAACACTGAAGCTTTCTTT. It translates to CASSLEGGNTEAFF.

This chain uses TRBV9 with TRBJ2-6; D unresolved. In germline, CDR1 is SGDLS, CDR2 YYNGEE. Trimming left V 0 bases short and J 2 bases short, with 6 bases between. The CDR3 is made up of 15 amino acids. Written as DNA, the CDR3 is TGTGCCAGCAGCGTAGCCACTCCTGGGGCCAACGTCCTGACTTTC. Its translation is CASSVATPGANVLTF.

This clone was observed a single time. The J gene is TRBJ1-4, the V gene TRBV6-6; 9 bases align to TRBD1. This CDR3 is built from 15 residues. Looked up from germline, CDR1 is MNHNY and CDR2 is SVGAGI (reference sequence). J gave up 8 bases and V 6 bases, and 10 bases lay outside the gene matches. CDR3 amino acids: CASSGRQGGREKLFF. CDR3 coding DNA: TGTGCCAGCAGCGGGCGACAGGGGGGGAGGGAAAAACTGTTTTTT.